This T cell receptor beta chain was captured by sequencing in a study of OX40 agonist ivuxolimab in advanced cancers. Study overall: The patients got ivuxolimab, which is an agonistic anti-OX40 (CD134) antibody. Whole-study findings and limits: Partial responders receiving 0.1-3.0 mg/kg showed among the lowest clonal expansion.

TCRdb keeps only in-frame clones here, not all; method: immunoSEQ multiplex PCR. The sample holds 100,000 or so clones, about 92% seen once. In its sample, this clone was seen once. Its matching antigen is unknown. Individuals having autoimmune disease history or systemic immunosuppression were not enrolled. Sampling of blood occurred at baseline, cycle 4 day 1, and cycle 7 day 1. The CDR3 contains 15 residues. Between the trimmed V and J ends, which lost 6 bases and 0 bases, there was a span of 15 bases. Germline CDR1 reads MNHNS; CDR2 reads SASEGT. The chain recombines TRBV6-1 with TRBJ2-7, with a weak D call TRBD1 (6 bases). The sample consisted of CD4+ or CD8+ T cells sorted from blood, taken in a trial of the OX40 agonist ivuxolimab. This sequence originates from an adult with an advanced solid tumor such as melanoma, head and neck, liver or kidney cancer. The CDR3 is CASSASWDTSYEQYF. The CDR3 DNA sequence: TGTGCCAGCAGCGCGAGCTGGGACACCTCCTACGAGCAGTACTTC.